Detailed here is one TCR beta chain. The sample belongs to a study of T cells after yellow fever vaccination. TCRdb reanalysed the 5' RACE reads using MiXCR and keeps one entry per CDR3 protein. The sample records about 340,000 distinct CDR3 sequences, 12% being singletons. The junction had 4 bases not matched to a gene; V was cut back by 8 bases and J by 7 bases. CDR3 length equals 13 residues. Germline V gene data show CDR1 as GTSNPN and CDR2 as SVGIG (reference sequence). The source material was CD4+ T cells sorted from PBMCs, sampled 15 days after the yellow fever booster vaccination. The origin of this receptor is a man younger than 35 who received the YFV17D yellow fever vaccine. The chain is built from TRBV30 and TRBJ2-3; TRBD2 matches 15 bases. CDR3: CARGTSGGNTQYF. For the CDR3, the DNA is TGTGCCCGCGGGACTAGCGGGGGGAATACGCAGTATTTT.